Shown below are 4 T cell receptor beta chains from a single sample sequenced in a study of blood T cell repertoires in COVID-19. The protocol was immunoSEQ multiplex PCR, while the TCRdb copy is restricted to in-frame clones and leaves out a portion. The table shows approximately 260,000 clones, with approximately 85% occurring only once. The sample taken for sequencing was PBMCs or T cells enriched from blood (not recorded which). The receptor source for this set is a woman aged 50 to 65 who had been exposed to COVID-19.

The chain links TRBV7-2 to TRBJ1-3; D unclear. This CDR3 is 15 amino acids long. Germline lookup yields CDR1 SGHTA and CDR2 FQGNSA. Trimming left V 1 base short and J 4 bases short, with 11 bases between. The CDR3 spells CASSLGGKSGNTIYF. In DNA, the CDR3 is TGTGCCAGCAGCTTAGGTGGCAAGTCGGGAAACACCATATATTTT. Looking up the rest from reference TRBV7-2 and TRBJ1-3 gives the full variable domain: GAGVSQSPSNKVTEKGKDVELRCDPISGHTALYWYRQSLGQGLEFLIYFQGNSAPDKSGLPSDRFSAERTGGSVSTLTIQRTQQEDSAVYLCASSLGGKSGNTIYFGEGSWLTVV.

The chain couples TRBV7-9 to TRBJ1-2; 11 bases fit TRBD1. The CDR3 is 14 residues long. Germline V lookup: CDR1 SEHNR, CDR2 FQNEAQ (reference sequence). V gave up 6 bases and J gave up 7 bases; unmatched junction bases: 7. The CDR3 DNA sequence: TGTGCCAGCAGTCCGGGACAGGGGGTTGGTGGCTACACCTTC. Translation gives CASSPGQGVGGYTF.

The rearrangement uses TRBV28 and TRBJ1-5; D perhaps matches TRBD1 (6 bases). The germline gives CDR1 MDHEN, CDR2 SYDVKM. The CDR3 runs 21 residues. Trimming removed 1 base at V and 0 bases at J, with 25 bases between. The CDR3 loop is CASSLLAGLGQSGGSNQPQHF. The CDR3 DNA follows: TGTGCCAGCAGTTTATTAGCGGGGCTCGGACAGAGCGGGGGTAGCAATCAGCCCCAGCATTTT.

Written as DNA, the CDR3 is TGTGCCAGTAGTATAAGAGGCGCCAGCTCTGGAAACACCATATATTTT. Translating gives CASSIRGASSGNTIYF. The rearrangement links TRBV19 to TRBJ1-3; D is undetermined. V gave up 2 bases and J gave up 0 bases, with 11 bases separating them. CDR1 is LNHDA and CDR2 is SQIVND in the germline V gene (reference sequence). The CDR3 length is 16 residues.